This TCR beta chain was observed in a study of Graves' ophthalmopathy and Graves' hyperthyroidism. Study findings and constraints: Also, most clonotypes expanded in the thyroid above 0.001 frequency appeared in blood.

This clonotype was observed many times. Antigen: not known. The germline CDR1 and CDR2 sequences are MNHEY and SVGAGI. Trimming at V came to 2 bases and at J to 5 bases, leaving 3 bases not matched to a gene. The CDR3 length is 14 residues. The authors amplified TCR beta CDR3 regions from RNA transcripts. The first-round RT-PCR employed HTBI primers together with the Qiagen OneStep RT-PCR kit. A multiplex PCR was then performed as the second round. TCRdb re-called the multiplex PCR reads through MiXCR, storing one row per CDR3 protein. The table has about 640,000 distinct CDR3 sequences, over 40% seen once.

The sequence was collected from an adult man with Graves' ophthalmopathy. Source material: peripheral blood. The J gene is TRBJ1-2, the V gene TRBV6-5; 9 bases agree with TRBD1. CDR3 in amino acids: CASSYEQGAYGYTF. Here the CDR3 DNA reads TGTGCCAGCAGTTACGAACAGGGGGCTTATGGCTACACCTTC.